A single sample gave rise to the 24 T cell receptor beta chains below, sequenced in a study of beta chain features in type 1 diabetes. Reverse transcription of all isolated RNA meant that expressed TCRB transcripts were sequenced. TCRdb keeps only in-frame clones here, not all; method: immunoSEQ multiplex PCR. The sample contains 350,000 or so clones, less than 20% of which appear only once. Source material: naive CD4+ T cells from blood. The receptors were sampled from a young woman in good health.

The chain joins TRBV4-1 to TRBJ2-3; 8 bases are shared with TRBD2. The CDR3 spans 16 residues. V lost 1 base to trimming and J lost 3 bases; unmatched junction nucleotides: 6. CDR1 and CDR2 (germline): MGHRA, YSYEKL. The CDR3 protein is CASSQGAGGPTDTQYF. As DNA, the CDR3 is TGCGCCAGCAGCCAAGGGGCGGGAGGACCTACAGATACGCAGTATTTT.

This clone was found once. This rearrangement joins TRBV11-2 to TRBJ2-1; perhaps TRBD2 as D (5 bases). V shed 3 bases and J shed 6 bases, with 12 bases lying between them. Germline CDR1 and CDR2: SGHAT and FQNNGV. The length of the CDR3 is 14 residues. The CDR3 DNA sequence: TGTGCCAGCAGCTTCGGGGATCGGGTCAATGAGCAGTTCTTC. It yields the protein CASSFGDRVNEQFF.

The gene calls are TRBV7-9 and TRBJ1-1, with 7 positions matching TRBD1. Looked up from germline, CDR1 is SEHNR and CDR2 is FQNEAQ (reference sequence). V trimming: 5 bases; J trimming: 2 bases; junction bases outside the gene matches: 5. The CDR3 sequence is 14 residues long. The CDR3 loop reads CASSLTGSNTEAFF. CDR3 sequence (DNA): TGTGCCAGCAGCCTGACAGGGAGTAACACTGAAGCTTTCTTT.

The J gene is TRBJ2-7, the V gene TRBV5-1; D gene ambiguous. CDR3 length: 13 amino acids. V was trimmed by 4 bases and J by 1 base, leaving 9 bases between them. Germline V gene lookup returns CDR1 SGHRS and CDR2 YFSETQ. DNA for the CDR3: TGCGCCAGCAGCAAGACTGGATCCTACGAGCAGTACTTC. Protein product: CASSKTGSYEQYF. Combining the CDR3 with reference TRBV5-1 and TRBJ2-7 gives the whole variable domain KAGVTQTPRYLIKTRGQQVTLSCSPISGHRSVSWYQQTPGQGLQFLFEYFSETQRNKGNFPGRFSGRQFSNSRSEMNVSTLELGDSALYLCASSKTGSYEQYFGPGTRLTVT.

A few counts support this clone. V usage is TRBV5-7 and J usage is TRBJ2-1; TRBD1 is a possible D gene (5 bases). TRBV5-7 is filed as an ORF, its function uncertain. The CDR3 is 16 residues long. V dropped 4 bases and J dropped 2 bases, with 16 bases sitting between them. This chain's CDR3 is CASSRPYRSTYNEQFF. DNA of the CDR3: TGTGCCAGCAGCAGACCCTACAGGAGTACCTACAATGAGCAGTTCTTC.

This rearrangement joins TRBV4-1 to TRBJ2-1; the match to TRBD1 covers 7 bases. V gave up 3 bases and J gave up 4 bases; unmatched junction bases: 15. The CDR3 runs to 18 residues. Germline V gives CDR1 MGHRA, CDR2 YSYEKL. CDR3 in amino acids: CASSQTGLGSSLYNEQFF. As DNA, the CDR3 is TGCGCCAGCAGCCAGACAGGGCTAGGGAGCTCTTTATACAATGAGCAGTTCTTC.

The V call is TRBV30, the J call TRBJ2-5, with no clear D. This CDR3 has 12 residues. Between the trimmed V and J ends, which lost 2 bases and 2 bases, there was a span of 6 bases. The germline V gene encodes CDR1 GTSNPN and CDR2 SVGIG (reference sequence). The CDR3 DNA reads TGTGCCTGGAGTACCCTACAAGAGACCCAGTACTTC. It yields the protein CAWSTLQETQYF.

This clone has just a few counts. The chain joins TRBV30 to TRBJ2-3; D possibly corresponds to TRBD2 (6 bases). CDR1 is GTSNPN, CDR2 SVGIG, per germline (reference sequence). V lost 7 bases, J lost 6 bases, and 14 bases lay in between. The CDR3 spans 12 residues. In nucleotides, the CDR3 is TGTGCCTTCACCCCGGGGGTGGATACGCAGTATTTT. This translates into CAFTPGVDTQYF.

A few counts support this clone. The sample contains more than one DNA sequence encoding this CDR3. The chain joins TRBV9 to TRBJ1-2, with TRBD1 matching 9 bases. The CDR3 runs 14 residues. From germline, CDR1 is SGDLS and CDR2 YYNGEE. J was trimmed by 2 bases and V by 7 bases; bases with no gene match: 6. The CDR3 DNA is TGTGCCAGCTCTTCCGGGACAGGGAACTATGGCTACACCTTC. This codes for CASSSGTGNYGYTF.

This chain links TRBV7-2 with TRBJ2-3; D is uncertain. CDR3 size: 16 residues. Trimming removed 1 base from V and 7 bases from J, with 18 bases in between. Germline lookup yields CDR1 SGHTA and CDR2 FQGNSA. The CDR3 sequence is CASSLVSPPVSYTQYF. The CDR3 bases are TGTGCCAGCAGCTTAGTCTCCCCCCCTGTTTCGTATACGCAGTATTTT.

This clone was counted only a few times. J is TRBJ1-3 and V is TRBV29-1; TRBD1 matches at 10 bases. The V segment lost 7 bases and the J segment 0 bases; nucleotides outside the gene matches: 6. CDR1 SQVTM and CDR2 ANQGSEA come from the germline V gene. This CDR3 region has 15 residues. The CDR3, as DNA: TGCAGCGCTGGGACAGGGGCTCACTCTGGAAACACCATATATTTT. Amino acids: CSAGTGAHSGNTIYF.

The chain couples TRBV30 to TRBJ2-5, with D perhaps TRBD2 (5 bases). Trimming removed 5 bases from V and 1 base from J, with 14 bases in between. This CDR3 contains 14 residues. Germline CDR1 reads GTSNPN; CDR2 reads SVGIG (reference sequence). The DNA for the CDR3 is TGTGCCTGGGGGCGCGGACTCCTCCAAGAGACCCAGTACTTC. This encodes CAWGRGLLQETQYF.

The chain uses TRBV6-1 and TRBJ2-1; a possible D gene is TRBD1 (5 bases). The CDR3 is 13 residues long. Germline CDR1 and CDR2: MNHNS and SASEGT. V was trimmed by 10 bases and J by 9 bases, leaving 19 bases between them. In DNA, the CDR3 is TGTGCCACCCGGACATCCACCCGTCCTGAGCAGTTCTTC. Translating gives CATRTSTRPEQFF.

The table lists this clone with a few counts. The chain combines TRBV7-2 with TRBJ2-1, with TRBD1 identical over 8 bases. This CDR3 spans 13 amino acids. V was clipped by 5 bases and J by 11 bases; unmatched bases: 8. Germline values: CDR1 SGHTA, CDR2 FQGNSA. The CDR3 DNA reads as TGTGCCAGCAGCCCCCCCGGGACAGGTCAGCAGTTCTTC. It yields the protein CASSPPGTGQQFF.

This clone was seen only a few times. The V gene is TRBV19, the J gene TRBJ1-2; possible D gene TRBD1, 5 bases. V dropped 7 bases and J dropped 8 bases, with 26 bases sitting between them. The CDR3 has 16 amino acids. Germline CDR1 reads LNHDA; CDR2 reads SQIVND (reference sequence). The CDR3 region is CASTDNGAQDIGGYTF. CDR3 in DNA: TGTGCCAGTACCGATAATGGGGCACAGGATATTGGAGGCTACACCTTC.

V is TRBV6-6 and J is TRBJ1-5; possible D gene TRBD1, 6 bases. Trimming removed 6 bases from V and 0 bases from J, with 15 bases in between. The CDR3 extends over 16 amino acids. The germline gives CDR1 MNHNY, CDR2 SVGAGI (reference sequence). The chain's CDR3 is CASSSGTLYSNQPQHF. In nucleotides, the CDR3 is TGTGCCAGCAGCTCCGGGACACTGTATAGCAATCAGCCCCAGCATTTT.

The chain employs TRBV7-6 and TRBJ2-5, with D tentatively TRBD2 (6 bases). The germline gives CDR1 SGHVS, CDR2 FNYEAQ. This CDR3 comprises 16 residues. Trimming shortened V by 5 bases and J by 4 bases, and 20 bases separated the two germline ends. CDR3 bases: TGTGCCAGCAGCCCCTCGGTGGGAGGACGTGGAGAGACCCAGTACTTC. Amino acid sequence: CASSPSVGGRGETQYF.

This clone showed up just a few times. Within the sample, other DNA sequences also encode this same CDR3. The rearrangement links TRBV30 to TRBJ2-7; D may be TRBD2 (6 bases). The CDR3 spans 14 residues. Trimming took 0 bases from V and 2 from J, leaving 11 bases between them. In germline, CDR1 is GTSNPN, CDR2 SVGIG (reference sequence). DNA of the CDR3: TGTGCCTGGAGTGTCGGAGGGGTAACCTACGAGCAGTACTTC. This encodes CAWSVGGVTYEQYF.

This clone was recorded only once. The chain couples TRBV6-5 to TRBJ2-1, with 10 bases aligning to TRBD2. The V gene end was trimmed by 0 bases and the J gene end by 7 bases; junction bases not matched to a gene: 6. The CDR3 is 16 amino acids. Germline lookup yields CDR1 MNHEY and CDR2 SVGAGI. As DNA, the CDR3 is TGTGCCAGCAGTTACTCATATAGCGGGGGGCGTAATGAGCAGTTCTTC. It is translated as CASSYSYSGGRNEQFF.

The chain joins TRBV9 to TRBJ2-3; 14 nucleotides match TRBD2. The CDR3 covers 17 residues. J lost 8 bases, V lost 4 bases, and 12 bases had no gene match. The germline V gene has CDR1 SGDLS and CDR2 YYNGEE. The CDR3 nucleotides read TGTGCCAGCAGCTCACGGACTAGCGGGGGGTACCTGAGTACGCAGTATTTT. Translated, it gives CASSSRTSGGYLSTQYF.

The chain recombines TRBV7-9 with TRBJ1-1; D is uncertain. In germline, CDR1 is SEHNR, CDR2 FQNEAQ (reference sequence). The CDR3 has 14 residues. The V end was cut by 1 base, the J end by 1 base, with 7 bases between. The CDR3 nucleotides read TGTGCCAGCAGCTTAGACTCCGAGAACACTGAAGCTTTCTTT. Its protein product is CASSLDSENTEAFF.

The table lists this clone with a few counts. The CDR3 region has the DNA TGCGCCAGCAGCCTGACCCTCGGGGCCTACGAGCAGTACTTC. Protein product: CASSLTLGAYEQYF. The V gene is TRBV5-1, the J gene TRBJ2-7; D might be TRBD2 (5 bases). V lost 4 bases, J lost 2 bases, and 13 bases lay in between. The CDR3 has 14 amino acids. Germline assignment: CDR1 SGHRS and CDR2 YFSETQ.

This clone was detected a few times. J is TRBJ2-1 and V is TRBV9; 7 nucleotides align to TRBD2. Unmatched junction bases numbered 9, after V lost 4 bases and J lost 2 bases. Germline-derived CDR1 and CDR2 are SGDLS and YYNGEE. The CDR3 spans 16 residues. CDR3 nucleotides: TGTGCCAGCAGCAGAACTCCCGGGACTACCTACAATGAGCAGTTCTTC. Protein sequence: CASSRTPGTTYNEQFF.

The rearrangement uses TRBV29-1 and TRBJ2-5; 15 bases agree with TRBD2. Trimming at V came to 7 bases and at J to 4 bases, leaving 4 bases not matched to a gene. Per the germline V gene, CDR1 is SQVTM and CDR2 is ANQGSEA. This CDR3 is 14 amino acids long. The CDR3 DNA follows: TGCAGCGGGGGACTAGCGGGGGGACCAGAGACCCAGTACTTC. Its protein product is CSGGLAGGPETQYF.